The entry that follows covers one TCR beta chain sequence. CDR1 and CDR2 from the germline V gene are SEHNR and FQNEAQ (reference sequence). The CDR3 loop spans 15 amino acids. V lost 1 base, J lost 2 bases, and 9 bases lay in between. The sample is drawn from a study of blood T cell repertoires in COVID-19. Study-wide context: COVID-19 samples collected from the United States, Italy and Spain covered acute and convalescent phases.

TCRdb's copy holds only in-frame clones and misses some; the assay was immunoSEQ multiplex PCR. Among some 100,000 clones listed, around three quarters were seen once. Sequencing input: peripheral blood. The clonotype comes from a human donor in a cohort sampled during active or convalescent COVID-19. V and J are TRBV7-9 and TRBJ1-5; D remains ambiguous. CDR3 residues: CASSLGAGGNQPQHF. In DNA form, the CDR3 reads TGTGCCAGCAGCTTAGGGGCAGGCGGCAATCAGCCCCAGCATTTT.